This is a list of T cell receptor beta chains from one sample in a study of response to subunit inactivated influenza vaccine. Via MiXCR, TCRdb re-called the RT-PCR reads, giving one row per CDR3 protein. This sample yields under 850,000 distinct CDR3 sequences, of which less than 20% are seen a single time; approximately 10% belongs to the top ten. The sample consisted of PBMCs from blood, taken less than 6 days after vaccination. The receptors come from a man aged 50 or older who received an inactivated influenza vaccine. The CDR3 runs from the conserved cysteine through the conserved F or W. Each record gives: D gene, J gene, V gene, clone size, CDR3 DNA, CDR3 protein. D genes are given only for firm matches. Size values are once, few and many counts, or a class for expanded clones, and some rows have none.

. TRBJ2-1 TRBV7-2 . TGTGCCAGCAGCTTAGAAATCCTGACTAATGAGCAGTTCTTC CASSLEILTNEQFF
. TRBJ1-3 TRBV6-1 few TGTGCCAGCAGTGTCCACAGGGAGGCTGGAAACACCATATATTTT CASSVHREAGNTIYF
. TRBJ2-3 TRBV5-1 . TGCGCCAGCAGCCTCGGACCGGCCAGCGCAGATACGCAGTATTTT CASSLGPASADTQYF
. TRBJ1-1 TRBV6-2/TRBV6-3 . TGTGCCAGCAGCGACAAGAACACTGAAGCTTTCTTT CASSDKNTEAFF
. TRBJ2-2 TRBV5-4 . TGTGCCAGCCGAGAAGCACCGAACACCGGGGAGCTGTTTTTT CASREAPNTGELFF
. TRBJ2-1 TRBV12-3/TRBV12-4 few TGTGCCAGCAGCCATGCCAGAGTGGGGCAGTTCTTC CASSHARVGQFF
TRBD1 TRBJ1-1 TRBV7-2 many TGTGCCAGCAGCAAACAGGGGGCGGGAACTGAAGCTTTCTTT CASSKQGAGTEAFF
. TRBJ1-1 TRBV2 many TGTGCCAGCAGGGACCGGGTGAACACTGAAGCTTTCTTT CASRDRVNTEAFF
TRBD2 TRBJ2-5 TRBV5-1 . TGCGCCAGCAGCTTGAACTCTGCAGCGGGGGCTTCGGGGGAGACCCAGTACTTC CASSLNSAAGASGETQYF
TRBD1 TRBJ1-6 TRBV2 few TGTGCCAGCAGCGTACAGGGGGCGAAGTCACCCCTCCACTTT CASSVQGAKSPLHF
. TRBJ1-5 TRBV7-2 few TGTGCCAGCAGCAAAGAGGGGGTCCTAGGGCCCCAGCATTTT CASSKEGVLGPQHF
. TRBJ1-5 TRBV7-8 many TGTGCCAGCAGCTCTGGGTTTGTGCAGCCCCAGCATTTT CASSSGFVQPQHF
. TRBJ1-1 TRBV28 few TGTGCCAGCAGTTTGCGGACAGCCATCACTGAAGCTTTCTTT CASSLRTAITEAFF
. TRBJ1-2 TRBV7-3 few TGTGCCAGCAGCTTAAATACCGGGGTCGGCGGCTACACCTTC CASSLNTGVGGYTF
TRBD2 TRBJ2-5 TRBV4-2 once TGTGCCAGCAGCCCGACGGGAGGACCCCGGGCGTCAGAGACCCAGTACTTC CASSPTGGPRASETQYF
. TRBJ1-1 TRBV20-1 many TGCAGTGCTACGCAGGGTAACTTCAACACTGAAGCTTTCTTT CSATQGNFNTEAFF
TRBD2 TRBJ2-3 TRBV10-3 few TGTGCCATCAGTGACTTCCGCGGGGGAACAGATACGCAGTATTTT CAISDFRGGTDTQYF
. TRBJ2-2 TRBV28 . TGTGCCAGCAGGAGACAGATCACCGGGGAGCTGTTTTTT CASRRQITGELFF
. TRBJ2-1 TRBV20-1 many TGCAGTGCTAGCGACCGGGGGAATGAGCAGTTCTTC CSASDRGNEQFF
. TRBJ2-1 TRBV20-1 once TGCAGTGCTAGAGATTATGGTGGGGGGACTTACAATGAGCAGTTCTTC CSARDYGGGTYNEQFF
. TRBJ2-5 TRBV7-9 . TGTGCCAGCAGCTTAGTTCTCCGGAAAGAGACCCAGTACTTC CASSLVLRKETQYF
. TRBJ2-2 TRBV27 few TGTGCCAGCAGTTTATCGCCAGTGGGCACCGGGGAGCTGTTTTTT CASSLSPVGTGELFF
TRBD2 TRBJ2-7 TRBV11-2 . TGTGCCAGCAGCTTAGATGACGTTGAGGCCGTGGGCGGGAGGAGCTCCTACGAGCAGTACTTC CASSLDDVEAVGGRSSYEQYF
TRBD2 TRBJ2-1 TRBV5-1 few TGCGCCAGCAGCTCGACGCCGGGACTAGCGGGAGACAATGAGCAGTTCTTC CASSSTPGLAGDNEQFF
. TRBJ1-1 TRBV19 . TGTGCCAGTAGTCCCACAAGGGGGATGAACACTGAAGCTTTCTTT CASSPTRGMNTEAFF
. TRBJ2-2 TRBV24-1 . TGTGCCACCAGTGACGGACCATACTCAAAAAACCTGGGCGGGGAGCTGTTTTTT CATSDGPYSKNLGGELFF